The 13 T cell receptor beta chains below come from one sample, sequenced in a study of blood T cell repertoires in COVID-19. Produced via immunoSEQ multiplex PCR; TCRdb's table is partial and in-frame only. This table holds under 250,000 clones, just over 85% found once. The sequenced material came from PBMCs or T cells enriched from blood (not recorded which). These receptors were obtained from a man aged 40-50 years who had recovered from COVID-19.

J is TRBJ2-2 and V is TRBV4-1, with TRBD1 as a possible D gene (6 bases). The CDR3 spans 16 residues. Germline V gene sequence: CDR1 MGHRA, CDR2 YSYEKL. V was cut by 1 base and J by 7 bases, with 16 bases left in between. CDR3 nucleotide sequence: TGCGCCAGCAGCCAAGTCCCCAGGGGCGGAGGCGGGGAGCTGTTTTTT. It is translated as CASSQVPRGGGGELFF.

The chain couples TRBV9 to TRBJ2-2; TRBD1 might be the D (5 bases). CDR3 length equals 15 residues. CDR1 and CDR2 (germline): SGDLS, YYNGEE. V was cut by 0 bases and J by 2 bases, with 8 bases left in between. CDR3 sequence reads: CASSVVQVNTGELFF. In DNA form, the CDR3 reads TGTGCCAGCAGCGTAGTACAGGTTAACACCGGGGAGCTGTTTTTT.

The V gene is TRBV9, the J gene TRBJ1-3, with D tentatively TRBD1 (6 bases). The CDR3 runs 15 residues. V was clipped by 4 bases and J by 1 base, with 12 bases between them. Germline V lookup: CDR1 SGDLS, CDR2 YYNGEE. In DNA, the CDR3 is TGTGCCAGCAGCTCAGGGGTAGTTTCTGGAAACACCATATATTTT. Its protein product is CASSSGVVSGNTIYF.

The chain employs TRBV1 and TRBJ2-5; the table calls TRBD1, which could not be checked here. TRBV1 is annotated as a pseudogene. This CDR3 spans 13 amino acids. CDR3 DNA: TGCACCAGCAGCCAGGACACAGGTGAGACCCAGTACTTC. Translation gives CTSSQDTGETQYF.

The chain employs TRBV7-3 and TRBJ1-6; the D gene is possibly TRBD1 (5 bases). The CDR3 covers 15 residues. V lost 4 bases, J lost 4 bases, and 11 bases lay in between. CDR1 and CDR2 from the germline V gene are SGHTA and FQGTGA. Here the CDR3 DNA reads TGTGCCAGCAGCTCAGACAGTTCATATAATTCACCCCTCCACTTT. Amino acid sequence: CASSSDSSYNSPLHF.

The chain uses TRBV27 and TRBJ1-6; tentatively, D is TRBD1 (5 bases). V was clipped by 10 bases and J by 9 bases, with 19 bases between them. Germline values: CDR1 MNHEY, CDR2 SMNVEV (reference sequence). CDR3 size: 14 residues. The CDR3 DNA sequence: TGTGCCACCCAGGGAGGACCTACAGGTTCACCCCTCCACTTT. It codes for CATQGGPTGSPLHF.

CDR3 in DNA: TGTGCCAGCAGTTTAGGACAGCCGAACACTGAAGCTTTCTTT. As protein: CASSLGQPNTEAFF. The chain recombines TRBV27 with TRBJ1-1; D perhaps matches TRBD1 (6 bases). Germline CDR1 is MNHEY and CDR2 is SMNVEV (reference sequence). V was pared by 2 bases and J by 1 base, with 8 bases between. This CDR3 is 14 amino acids long.

The CDR3 loop reads CASSPILAGGSYNEQFF. As DNA, the CDR3 is TGTGCCAGCAGCCCCATACTAGCGGGGGGTTCCTACAATGAGCAGTTCTTC. The chain is built from TRBV7-9 and TRBJ2-1, with TRBD2 matching 12 bases. The CDR3 length is 17 residues. The V and J ends lost 5 bases and 1 base, in that order; junction bases with no gene match: 6. Germline values: CDR1 SEHNR, CDR2 FQNEAQ (reference sequence). The whole variable domain, filled in from reference TRBV7-9 and TRBJ2-1, reads DTGVSQNPRHKITKRGQNVTFRCDPISEHNRLYWYRQTLGQGPEFLTYFQNEAQLEKSRLLSDRFSAERPKGSFSTLEIQRTEQGDSAMYLCASSPILAGGSYNEQFFGPGTRLTVL.

J is TRBJ1-3 and V is TRBV29-1; 8 bases line up with TRBD1. V shed 6 bases and J 6 bases; nucleotides not matched to a gene: 7. The CDR3 spans 13 residues. Per the germline V gene, CDR1 is SQVTM and CDR2 is ANQGSEA. CDR3 nucleotide sequence: TGCAGCGTCGACAGGGGACTTGAAAACACCATATATTTT. Amino acids: CSVDRGLENTIYF.

The chain couples TRBV11-3 to TRBJ2-3, with 9 positions matching TRBD2. The ends lost 5 bases at V and 0 bases at J; junction bases unmatched: 6. Germline V gene sequence: CDR1 SGHNT, CDR2 YENEEA. The CDR3 sequence is 16 residues long. CDR3: CASSDRLAASTDTQYF. DNA of the CDR3: TGTGCCAGCAGCGACAGACTAGCGGCTAGCACAGATACGCAGTATTTT. Together with reference TRBV11-3 and TRBJ2-3, the CDR3 gives the full variable domain: EAGVVQSPRYKIIEKKQPVAFWCNPISGHNTLYWYLQNLGQGPELLIRYENEEAVDDSQLPKDRFSAERLKGVDSTLKIQPAELGDSAVYLCASSDRLAASTDTQYFGPGTRLTVL.

The table lists this clone with a count of one. This chain joins TRBV7-8 and TRBJ1-6; D is uncertain. Trimming removed 1 base from V and 4 bases from J, with 5 bases in between. There are 14 residues in the CDR3. From germline, CDR1 is SGHVS and CDR2 FQNEAQ. The CDR3 loop reads CASSLDGYNSPLHF. The CDR3 nucleotides are TGTGCCAGCAGCTTAGACGGTTATAATTCACCCCTCCACTTT.

This chain joins TRBV10-3 and TRBJ2-2; D is possibly TRBD2 (5 bases). V gave up 4 bases and J gave up 2 bases, with 14 bases separating them. This CDR3 has 16 amino acids. Germline V gene data show CDR1 as ENHRY and CDR2 as SYGVKD. The CDR3 bases are TGTGCCATCAGTGTCTCCGGGGTGACAAACACCGGGGAGCTGTTTTTT. As protein: CAISVSGVTNTGELFF.

The chain uses TRBV15 and TRBJ2-5, with D perhaps matching TRBD1 (5 bases). Trimming cost V 5 bases and J 5 bases, with 18 bases left between them. The CDR3 is 15 amino acids. CDR1 is LNHNV, CDR2 YYDKDF, per germline (reference sequence). CDR3 DNA: TGTGCCACCAGCTCCAGATCGTCAGGGCAGGAGACCCAGTACTTC. This codes for CATSSRSSGQETQYF.